Below, 11 T cell receptor beta chains from the same sample are listed, as sequenced in a study of tumor-infiltrating lymphocytes in localized non-small cell lung cancer (dated by TCRdb to the early 2020s). Receptor amplification or capture employed the immunoSEQ multiplex PCR assay. TCRdb carries this immuneACCESS record with in-frame sequences only. Its versions omit some clonotypes, under half of them owing to an unresolved V gene in the studies checked, with the rest unexplained. For this sample there are about 8,900 clones; 68% appear just once. Together, the top ten hold 9.4% of the sample. Sequenced input: uninvolved lung tissue not adjacent to the tumor. The receptors originated from a human donor with non-small cell lung cancer.

There are a few counts of this clone. This chain connects TRBV4-1 to TRBJ2-3, with 7 bases identical to TRBD2. Germline loops: CDR1 MGHRA, CDR2 YSYEKL. The length of the CDR3 is 15 residues. The V and J ends lost 9 bases and 2 bases, in that order; junction bases with no gene match: 11. CDR3 in amino acids: CASSSGTILTDTQYF. The CDR3 region has the DNA TGCGCCAGTTCTTCCGGGACTATTCTCACAGATACGCAGTATTTT.

This chain uses TRBV11-2 with TRBJ2-2, with 10 nucleotides matching TRBD2. The germline CDR1 and CDR2 sequences are SGHAT and FQNNGV. V gave up 2 bases and J gave up 7 bases; unmatched junction bases: 10. The CDR3 totals 17 residues. The CDR3 DNA is TGTGCCAGCAGCTTAACGCTCCTAGCGGGAGCTGGCGGGGAGCTGTTTTTT. Translating it yields CASSLTLLAGAGGELFF.

The chain joins TRBV10-3 to TRBJ2-7, with 7 bases that match TRBD2. With 3 bases clipped from V and 2 bases from J, the junction kept 4 bases outside the gene matches. This CDR3 has 14 residues. CDR1 is ENHRY and CDR2 is SYGVKD in the germline V gene. The CDR3 sequence: CAISDSSGPYEQYF. The CDR3 DNA reads as TGTGCCATCAGTGATAGTAGCGGGCCCTACGAGCAGTACTTC.

The DNA for the CDR3 is TGTGCCTGGACCATGTACGGGGCGAGCTATGGCTACACCTTC. It is translated as CAWTMYGASYGYTF. The chain combines TRBV30 with TRBJ1-2; possibly TRBD1 for D (5 bases). The CDR3 totals 14 residues. Germline loops: CDR1 GTSNPN, CDR2 SVGIG (reference sequence). V gave up 4 bases and J gave up 4 bases, with 16 bases separating them.

J is TRBJ2-7 and V is TRBV28; a possible D gene is TRBD2 (5 bases). Trimming left V 4 bases short and J 0 bases short, with 16 bases between. The CDR3 length is 16 residues. Per the germline V gene, CDR1 is MDHEN and CDR2 is SYDVKM. The CDR3 DNA sequence: TGTGCCAGCAGTTCCCCAAGCGGCGCCCCCTCCTACGAGCAGTACTTC. This gives the protein CASSSPSGAPSYEQYF.

The chain uses TRBV19 and TRBJ1-1; D is ambiguous. The CDR3 is 13 amino acids. The V end lost 3 bases, the J end lost 9 bases, and 14 bases lay between the germline ends. Germline V gives CDR1 LNHDA, CDR2 SQIVND (reference sequence). The CDR3 spells CASSIGTVPKAFF. In DNA, the CDR3 is TGTGCCAGTAGTATTGGAACAGTCCCAAAAGCTTTCTTT.

V gene TRBV19 combines with J gene TRBJ2-3, with D perhaps matching TRBD2 (5 bases). Germline CDR1 reads LNHDA; CDR2 reads SQIVND (reference sequence). The CDR3 runs to 12 residues. Trimming left V 5 bases short and J 2 bases short, with 5 bases between. The DNA for the CDR3 is TGTGCCAGTAGTCTAGCCACAGATACGCAGTATTTT. Translation: CASSLATDTQYF.

The V gene is TRBV4-3, the J gene TRBJ2-1; D is undetermined. The CDR3 is made up of 12 amino acids. V was pared by 2 bases and J by 5 bases, with 4 bases between. The V gene's germline CDR1 is LGHNA and CDR2 YSLEER. CDR3 region: CASSQRDNEQFF. CDR3 in DNA: TGCGCCAGCAGCCAAAGAGACAATGAGCAGTTCTTC.

The J gene is TRBJ2-1, the V gene TRBV15; D remains ambiguous. Germline V CDR1 and CDR2: LNHNV, YYDKDF (reference sequence). V was shortened by 1 base and J by 3 bases, with 7 bases between the two germline ends. There are 14 residues in the CDR3. The CDR3 DNA is TGTGCCACCAGCAGAGCTGGGCGCTACAATGAGCAGTTCTTC. Its protein is CATSRAGRYNEQFF.

The V call is TRBV15, the J call TRBJ1-2; maybe TRBD1 (5 bases). CDR3 length: 14 amino acids. From germline, CDR1 is LNHNV and CDR2 YYDKDF (reference sequence). The V end was cut by 3 bases, the J end by 4 bases, with 12 bases between. CDR3 region: CATSRNRDFYGYTF. CDR3 nucleotide sequence: TGTGCCACCAGCAGGAACCGGGACTTCTATGGCTACACCTTC.

This clone is a singleton in its sample. The rearrangement uses TRBV9 and TRBJ2-3, with D possibly TRBD2 on 6 matching bases. V dropped 2 bases and J dropped 4 bases, with 11 bases sitting between them. Germline V gene sequence: CDR1 SGDLS, CDR2 YYNGEE. There are 14 residues in the CDR3. The CDR3 region is CASSVGSPPDTQYF. The CDR3 DNA follows: TGTGCCAGCAGCGTCGGGAGCCCCCCAGATACGCAGTATTTT.